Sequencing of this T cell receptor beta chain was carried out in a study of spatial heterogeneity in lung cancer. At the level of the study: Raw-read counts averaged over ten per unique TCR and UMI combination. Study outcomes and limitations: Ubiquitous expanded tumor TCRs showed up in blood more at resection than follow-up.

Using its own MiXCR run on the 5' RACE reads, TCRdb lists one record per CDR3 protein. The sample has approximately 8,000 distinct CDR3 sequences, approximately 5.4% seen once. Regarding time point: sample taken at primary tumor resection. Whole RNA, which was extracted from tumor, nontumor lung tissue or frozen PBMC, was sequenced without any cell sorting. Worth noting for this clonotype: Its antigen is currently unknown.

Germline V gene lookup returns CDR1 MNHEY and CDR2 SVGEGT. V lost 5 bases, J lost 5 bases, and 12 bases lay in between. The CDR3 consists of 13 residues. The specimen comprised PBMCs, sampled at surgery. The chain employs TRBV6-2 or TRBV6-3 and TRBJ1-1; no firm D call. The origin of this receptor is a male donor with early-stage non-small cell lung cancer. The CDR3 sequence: CASSTTPDTEAFF. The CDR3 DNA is TGTGCCAGCAGTACCACCCCGGATACTGAAGCTTTCTTT.